These 26 T cell receptor beta chains share one sample of origin, sequenced in a study of cytomegalovirus exposure and HLA in healthy donors. PCR used 60 Vbeta primers and 13 Jbeta primers. TCRdb's table, derived via immunoSEQ multiplex PCR, lists solely in-frame clones and lacks some. The data show 130,000 to 150,000 clones, approximately 80% seen once. Material for sequencing was PBMCs. Receptor source: a male donor in good health and CMV-seropositive.

This clone occurred once. This chain connects TRBV2 to TRBJ2-1, with 7 bases identical to TRBD1. The germline V gene encodes CDR1 SNHLY and CDR2 FYNNEI. CDR3 length: 14 amino acids. J was trimmed by 9 bases and V by 2 bases; bases with no gene match: 7. CDR3 sequence (DNA): TGTGCCAGCAGTGAAACACAGGGGTTCGGTGAGCAGTTCTTC. It specifies CASSETQGFGEQFF.

The chain couples TRBV19 to TRBJ1-6, with D possibly being TRBD1 (5 bases). Germline CDR1 reads LNHDA; CDR2 reads SQIVND (reference sequence). This CDR3 has 12 amino acids. V was pared by 9 bases and J by 9 bases, with 12 bases between. The CDR3 DNA reads as TGTGCCAGCTCCTCGGGGGGTTCACCCCTCCACTTT. Translated: CASSSGGSPLHF.

The chain links TRBV29-1 to TRBJ2-7; D might be TRBD1 (6 bases). This CDR3 is built from 12 residues. V was cut by 4 bases and J by 2 bases, with 9 bases left in between. Germline V lookup: CDR1 SQVTM, CDR2 ANQGSEA. The CDR3 region has the DNA TGCAGCGTTGGGGACAATCCCTACGAGCAGTACTTC. Translation: CSVGDNPYEQYF.

V is TRBV7-9 and J is TRBJ1-1; D not resolved. CDR1 and CDR2 (germline): SEHNR, FQNEAQ (reference sequence). Trimming pared 4 bases from V and 8 bases from J, leaving 11 bases between. The length of the CDR3 is 12 residues. CDR3 sequence: CASSSNSREAFF. For the CDR3, the DNA is TGTGCCAGCAGCTCCAACTCCAGGGAAGCTTTCTTT. Looking up the rest from reference TRBV7-9 and TRBJ1-1 gives the full variable domain: DTGVSQNPRHKITKRGQNVTFRCDPISEHNRLYWYRQTLGQGPEFLTYFQNEAQLEKSRLLSDRFSAERPKGSFSTLEIQRTEQGDSAMYLCASSSNSREAFFGQGTRLTVV.

The rearrangement joins TRBV19 to TRBJ2-1; 9 nucleotides line up with TRBD1. This CDR3 has 15 residues. With 3 bases clipped from V and 7 bases from J, the junction kept 7 bases outside the gene matches. Germline loops: CDR1 LNHDA, CDR2 SQIVND (reference sequence). The CDR3 protein is CASSIAHRGLNEQFF. The CDR3 nucleotides read TGTGCCAGTAGTATCGCCCACAGGGGGCTGAATGAGCAGTTCTTC.

The V call is TRBV6-5, the J call TRBJ2-7; 7 nucleotides agree with TRBD2. The CDR3 extends over 13 amino acids. Germline trimming cut 5 bases from V and 3 bases from J; bases unmatched to any gene: 4. Germline CDR1 MNHEY, CDR2 SVGAGI. CDR3 in DNA: TGTGCCAGCAGTCCGACTAGCTTCTACGAGCAGTACTTC. This encodes CASSPTSFYEQYF.

The sample holds a few counts of this clone. The chain combines TRBV19 with TRBJ1-2; D is possibly TRBD1 (6 bases). The CDR3 is 16 amino acids. V was shortened by 3 bases and J by 0 bases, with 14 bases between the two germline ends. Germline lookup yields CDR1 LNHDA and CDR2 SQIVND (reference sequence). The CDR3 region has the DNA TGTGCCAGTAGTATTCAGGGGCTATCCCCTAACTATGGCTACACCTTC. It yields the protein CASSIQGLSPNYGYTF.

The V and J genes are TRBV18 and TRBJ2-5; 13 positions agree with TRBD2. The J call is in doubt because the DNA end fits TRBJ2-7 better. Germline V gives CDR1 KGHSH, CDR2 LQKENI. The length of the CDR3 is 16 residues. CDR3 sequence reads: CASSAVRLAGGNEQYF. The CDR3 DNA reads TGTGCCAGCTCAGCCGTCCGACTAGCGGGAGGTAACGAGCAGTACTTC.

The chain joins TRBV5-6 to TRBJ1-1, with 7 bases that match TRBD1. The length of the CDR3 is 14 residues. Germline CDR1 is SGHDT and CDR2 is YYEEEE. J gave up 12 bases and V 1 base, and 12 bases lay outside the gene matches. Here the CDR3 reads CASSLPGQLMMSFF. Here the CDR3 DNA reads TGTGCCAGCAGCTTGCCGGGACAGCTCATGATGTCTTTCTTT.

This chain joins TRBV7-8 and TRBJ2-7; 7 positions match TRBD2. CDR3 length: 16 residues. Germline V lookup: CDR1 SGHVS, CDR2 FQNEAQ. Trimming removed 1 base from V and 0 bases from J; junction bases left unmatched: 6. The CDR3 DNA follows: TGTGCCAGCAGCTTAGGGTTAGCGGGCCGCTCCTACGAGCAGTACTTC. Protein: CASSLGLAGRSYEQYF.

V is TRBV29-1 and J is TRBJ1-4, with a tentative D call TRBD1 (5 bases). V gave up 7 bases and J gave up 1 base, with 10 bases separating them. Germline CDR1 reads SQVTM; CDR2 reads ANQGSEA. This CDR3 is built from 13 residues. CDR3 residues: CSARQQTNEKLFF. CDR3 DNA sequence: TGCAGCGCGAGACAGCAAACTAATGAAAAACTGTTTTTT.

This clone has a handful of counts. Relative to the germline gene, one junction end is altered; a read error may explain this. The V call is TRBV7-7, the J call TRBJ2-5; 7 bases are a match to TRBD2. The germline gives CDR1 SSHAT, CDR2 FNYEAQ (reference sequence). This CDR3 contains 15 residues. The CDR3 loop reads CASSTWGGAGETQYF. CDR3 in DNA: TGTGCTAGCAGCACCTGGGGGGGTGCTGGAGAGACCCAGTACTTC.

The chain uses TRBV4-1 and TRBJ2-2; D remains ambiguous. V was shortened by 0 bases and J by 5 bases, with 10 bases between the two germline ends. The CDR3 has 15 amino acids. Looked up from germline, CDR1 is MGHRA and CDR2 is YSYEKL. The CDR3: CASSQDAQNTGELFF. CDR3 nucleotides: TGCGCCAGCAGCCAAGATGCCCAGAATACCGGGGAGCTGTTTTTT.

This clone was detected a few times. The chain couples TRBV13 to TRBJ2-1; D perhaps matches TRBD1 (5 bases). Germline lookup yields CDR1 PRHDT and CDR2 FYEKMQ (reference sequence). The CDR3 spans 14 residues. Trimming cost V 4 bases and J 12 bases, with 19 bases left between them. The CDR3: CASSSDGGKRGQFF. The DNA of the CDR3 is TGTGCCAGCAGCTCGGACGGCGGCAAAAGGGGGCAGTTCTTC.

Only a few counts were recorded for this clone. At one end the junction does not follow the germline gene, possibly because of a read error. V is TRBV7-9 and J is TRBJ2-7; 8 bases are shared with TRBD1. Germline V gene sequence: CDR1 SEHNR, CDR2 FQNEAQ (reference sequence). The CDR3 length is 18 residues. The CDR3 here is CSSSPPARQGQKSYEQYF. CDR3 nucleotides: TGTTCCAGCAGCCCCCCGGCCCGACAGGGGCAAAAATCCTACGAGCAGTACTTC.

This clone was counted once. This chain connects TRBV6-8 to TRBJ2-5; 7 nucleotides align to TRBD2. V shed 8 bases and J 2 bases; nucleotides not matched to a gene: 8. This CDR3 spans 14 amino acids. Germline V lookup: CDR1 MNHGY, CDR2 SAAAGT. The CDR3 is CASVVSGVQETQYF. The DNA for the CDR3 is TGTGCCAGCGTAGTGAGCGGGGTACAAGAGACCCAGTACTTC.

The V call is TRBV2, the J call TRBJ2-2, with TRBD2 identical over 10 bases. The germline gives CDR1 SNHLY, CDR2 FYNNEI. The trim removed 6 bases at V and 2 bases at J, leaving 3 bases unmatched. CDR3 size: 15 residues. The CDR3 DNA reads as TGTGCCAGCAGAAGGACTAGCGGAAACACCGGGGAGCTGTTTTTT. It codes for CASRRTSGNTGELFF.

J is TRBJ2-1 and V is TRBV6-1, with TRBD2 matching over 8 bases. CDR3 size: 15 residues. V lost 3 bases to trimming and J lost 6 bases; unmatched junction nucleotides: 7. Per the germline V gene, CDR1 is MNHNS and CDR2 is SASEGT. The CDR3 nucleotides are TGTGCCAGCAGTGACCGGGGGGGGGCTGGCAATGAGCAGTTCTTC. This codes for CASSDRGGAGNEQFF.

This clone is a singleton in its sample. The rearrangement joins TRBV6-1 to TRBJ1-2, with D possibly TRBD1 on 5 matching bases. V was trimmed by 3 bases and J by 2 bases, leaving 7 bases between them. CDR1 MNHNS and CDR2 SASEGT come from the germline V gene. This CDR3 region has 13 residues. In DNA, the CDR3 is TGTGCCAGCAGTGAGGGGCCCAACTATGGCTACACCTTC. It codes for CASSEGPNYGYTF.

V gene TRBV12-5 combines with J gene TRBJ1-1; a weak D match, TRBD1 (6 bases). Germline CDR1 reads LGHNT; CDR2 reads FRNRAP. The germline V and J ends were trimmed by 0 bases and 1 base, with 18 bases remaining between them. The CDR3 spans 18 residues. The CDR3 sequence is CASGLVLGTQGRNTEAFF. In DNA, the CDR3 is TGTGCTAGTGGTTTGGTACTCGGGACACAGGGTCGGAACACTGAAGCTTTCTTT.

The chain combines TRBV7-9 with TRBJ1-2, with D unclear. V dropped 1 base and J dropped 4 bases, with 19 bases sitting between them. The CDR3 consists of 17 residues. Germline V lookup: CDR1 SEHNR, CDR2 FQNEAQ (reference sequence). Written as DNA, the CDR3 is TGTGCCAGCAGCTTAGGTCACCACACCGACTATGGCTATGGCTACACCTTC. Translated, it gives CASSLGHHTDYGYGYTF.

The V call is TRBV9, the J call TRBJ2-7; 10 positions match TRBD2. Germline loops: CDR1 SGDLS, CDR2 YYNGEE. Trimming removed 4 bases from V and 2 bases from J; junction bases left unmatched: 18. CDR3 size: 19 residues. CDR3 protein: CASSTKPYSGRYLTYEQYF. CDR3 coding DNA: TGTGCCAGCAGCACCAAACCCTATAGCGGGAGGTACCTCACCTACGAGCAGTACTTC.

The CDR3 region is CAWSVQAGNQPQHF. CDR3 DNA sequence: TGTGCCTGGAGTGTACAGGCGGGGAATCAGCCCCAGCATTTT. This sequence joins TRBV30 and TRBJ1-5; D perhaps matches TRBD1 (5 bases). Looked up from germline, CDR1 is GTSNPN and CDR2 is SVGIG (reference sequence). CDR3 length: 14 residues. V was trimmed by 0 bases and J by 4 bases, leaving 10 bases between them.

V and J are TRBV6-5 and TRBJ1-6; a possible D gene is TRBD1 (6 bases). The CDR3 has 14 residues. Between the trimmed V and J ends, which lost 4 bases and 7 bases, there was a span of 11 bases. The V gene's germline CDR1 is MNHEY and CDR2 SVGAGI. The CDR3 DNA sequence: TGTGCCAGCAGTTTACAGGGACGGAATTCACCCCTCCACTTT. Translation gives CASSLQGRNSPLHF.

The V and J genes are TRBV9 and TRBJ2-6; unclear D gene. This CDR3 region has 17 residues. Deletions cut 0 bases from V and 0 bases from J, with 10 bases between. Germline V gives CDR1 SGDLS, CDR2 YYNGEE. The CDR3 region is CASSVGLRYSGANVLTF. DNA for the CDR3: TGTGCCAGCAGCGTAGGTCTCCGTTACTCTGGGGCCAACGTCCTGACTTTC.

The rearrangement joins TRBV4-3 to TRBJ2-2; D gene unclear. The CDR3 is made up of 14 amino acids. Trimming took 4 bases from V and 1 from J, leaving 7 bases between them. Germline assignment: CDR1 LGHNA and CDR2 YSLEER. Here the CDR3 reads CASSPMQNTGELFF. The CDR3 DNA reads as TGCGCCAGCAGCCCTATGCAGAACACCGGGGAGCTGTTTTTT.